Listed below are T cell receptor beta chains from one sample, sequenced in a study of OX40 agonist ivuxolimab in advanced cancers. TCRdb keeps only in-frame clones here, not all; method: immunoSEQ multiplex PCR. In the table there are tens of thousands of clones, around two thirds of which are singletons. Sequenced here: CD4+ or CD8+ T cells sorted from blood, sampled in a trial of the OX40 agonist ivuxolimab. The receptors shown here come from an adult with an advanced solid tumor such as melanoma, head and neck, liver or kidney cancer. Both conserved end residues are part of each CDR3. A D gene is named only where the DNA matches it firmly.

D gene	J gene	V gene	CDR3 protein
NA	NA	TRBV6-5	CASAGAGGAGEQYF
NA	TRBJ1-2	TRBV19	CASSISMGYTF
NA	TRBJ2-7	TRBV7-8	CASSPWGSYEQYF
NA	TRBJ1-6	TRBV7-9	CASSLKPDNSPLHF
TRBD1	TRBJ1-1	TRBV25-1	CASVRTGGTGEAFF
NA	TRBJ2-2	TRBV6-5	CASSRDRNTGELFF
TRBD1	TRBJ2-1	TRBV11-2	CASSFGTGISEQFF
NA	TRBJ2-1	TRBV19	CATQTGRLAYNEQFF
TRBD2	TRBJ2-3	TRBV9	CASRPGGGSTDTQYF
TRBD1	TRBJ1-1	TRBV27	CASTDRGLSTEAFF
NA	TRBJ1-2	TRBV5-4	CASSLQAAIYGYTF
TRBD1	TRBJ1-1	TRBV2	CASGPTGETTGFF
TRBD2	TRBJ2-3	TRBV10-3	CAIRFGGASTDTQYF
TRBD1	TRBJ1-3	TRBV5-1	CASSSTGAGNTIYF
NA	TRBJ2-7	TRBV19	CASSIAGTSTYEQYF
TRBD1	TRBJ2-5	TRBV7-2	CASSSGQGGTGGQETQYF
NA	TRBJ1-6	TRBV2	CASMGGGNSPLHF
NA	TRBJ2-5	TRBV4-1	CASSQEGGGGETQYF
TRBD1	TRBJ1-5	TRBV27	CASSPGTGFYSNQPQHF
NA	TRBJ2-5	TRBV4-1	CASSQGPGPRETQYF
NA	TRBJ1-2	TRBV7-6	CASSPPGAYGYTF
NA	TRBJ2-1	TRBV4-1	CASSPREPRNEQFF
NA	TRBJ2-2	TRBV6-6	CASSTRRYTGELFF
NA	TRBJ2-1	TRBV12-5	CASGPGFEQFF
NA	TRBJ2-2	TRBV9	CASSVVSEGELFF
NA	TRBJ1-4	TRBV7-3	CASSLNRVREKLFF
NA	TRBJ2-1	TRBV2	CASTQKNNEQFF
NA	TRBJ1-5	TRBV6-1	CASRTPGGQPQHF
NA	TRBJ2-1	TRBV7-9	CASSLRYEQFF
NA	TRBJ1-3	TRBV9	CASSVGGRAGNTIYF
NA	TRBJ1-2	TRBV5-1	CASSLPEGHHYGYTF
NA	TRBJ2-7	TRBV4-1	CASSQDLQGRGNHEQYF
TRBD1	TRBJ1-1	TRBV18	CASSPAQGALNTEAFF
TRBD1	TRBJ1-5	TRBV19	CASSIPRGGRGHQPQHF
NA	TRBJ1-2	TRBV11-2	CASSLVGGYGYTF
NA	TRBJ1-2	TRBV7-2	CASSLVLRTNYGYTF
TRBD1	TRBJ1-6	TRBV5-8	CASSKIRGYNSPLHF
TRBD1	TRBJ1-5	TRBV5-1	CASTLDGQGHQPQHF
NA	TRBJ2-5	TRBV5-4	CASSQDIGGARETQYF